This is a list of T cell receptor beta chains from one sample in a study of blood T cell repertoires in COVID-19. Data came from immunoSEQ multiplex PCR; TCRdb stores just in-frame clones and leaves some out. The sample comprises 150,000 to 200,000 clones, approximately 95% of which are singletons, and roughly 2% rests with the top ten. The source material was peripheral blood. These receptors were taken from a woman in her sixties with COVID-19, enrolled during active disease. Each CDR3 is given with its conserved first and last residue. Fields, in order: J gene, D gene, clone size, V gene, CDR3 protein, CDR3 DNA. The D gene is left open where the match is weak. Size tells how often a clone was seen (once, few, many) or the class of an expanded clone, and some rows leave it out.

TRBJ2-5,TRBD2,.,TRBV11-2,CASSLGLADQETQYF,TGTGCCAGCAGCTTGGGACTAGCGGATCAAGAGACCCAGTACTTC
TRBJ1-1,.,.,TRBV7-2,CASSASTVNTEAFF,TGTGCCAGCAGCGCCTCGACAGTAAACACTGAAGCTTTCTTT
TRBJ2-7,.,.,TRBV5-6,CASSFEYEQYF,TGTGCCAGCAGCTTCGAGTACGAGCAGTACTTC
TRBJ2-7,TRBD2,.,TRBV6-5,CASSSPSGGAQEQYF,TGTGCCAGCAGTTCCCCCAGCGGGGGGGCGCAAGAGCAGTACTTC
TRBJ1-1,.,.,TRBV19,CASTLSQGLTEAFF,TGTGCCAGTACCTTATCCCAGGGTCTGACTGAAGCTTTCTTT
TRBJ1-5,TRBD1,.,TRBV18,CASSPRDSRPQHF,TGTGCCAGCTCACCCCGGGACAGCCGGCCCCAGCATTTT
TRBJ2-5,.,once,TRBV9,CASSPGQFSGETQYF,TGTGCCAGCAGCCCAGGACAGTTTTCGGGGGAGACCCAGTACTTC
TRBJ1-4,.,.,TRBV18,CASSRALSRDEKLFF,TGTGCCAGCTCACGAGCGCTGTCGAGGGATGAAAAACTGTTTTTT
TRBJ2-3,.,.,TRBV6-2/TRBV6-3,CASSYSAWRKEADTQYF,TGTGCCAGCAGTTACTCCGCCTGGCGGAAAGAGGCAGATACGCAGTATTTT
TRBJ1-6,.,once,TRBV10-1,CASGQMNSPLHF,TGCGCCAGCGGACAGATGAATTCACCCCTCCACTTT
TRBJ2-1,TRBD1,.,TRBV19,CASDRGSAYNEQFF,TGTGCCAGCGACAGGGGTTCAGCTTACAATGAGCAGTTCTTC
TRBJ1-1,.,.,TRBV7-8,CASSLESRNTEAFF,TGTGCCAGCAGCTTAGAGTCGAGAAACACTGAAGCTTTCTTT
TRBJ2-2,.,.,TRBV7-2,CASSLNRAGETGELFF,TGTGCCAGCAGCTTAAACAGGGCAGGGGAGACCGGGGAGCTGTTTTTT
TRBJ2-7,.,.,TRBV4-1,CASSQAVPPYEQYF,TGCGCCAGCAGCCAAGCCGTCCCTCCCTACGAGCAGTACTTC
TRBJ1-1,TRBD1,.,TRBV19,CASSTGQVNTEAFF,TGTGCCAGTAGTACCGGACAGGTAAACACTGAAGCTTTCTTT
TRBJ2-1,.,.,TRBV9,CASSEPGDEQFF,TGTGCCAGCAGCGAGCCCGGGGATGAGCAGTTCTTC
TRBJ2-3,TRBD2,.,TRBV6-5,CASSTGLAADTQYF,TGTGCCAGCAGTACCGGACTAGCAGCAGATACGCAGTATTTT
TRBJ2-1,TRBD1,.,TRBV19,CASRTTGVSYNEQFF,TGTGCCAGTAGGACCACAGGGGTATCCTACAATGAGCAGTTCTTC
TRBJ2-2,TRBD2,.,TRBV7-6,CASSLAPGGHTGELFF,TGTGCCAGCAGCTTAGCGCCGGGGGGGCACACCGGGGAGCTGTTTTTT
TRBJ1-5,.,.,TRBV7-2,CASSLGRVSNQPQHF,TGTGCCAGCAGCTTAGGCAGGGTTAGCAATCAGCCCCAGCATTTT
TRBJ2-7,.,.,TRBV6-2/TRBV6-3,CASSRVSGYEQYF,TGTGCCAGCAGTCGCGTCTCGGGCTACGAGCAGTACTTC
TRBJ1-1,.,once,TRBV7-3,CASSLTGGVAGNTEAFF,TGTGCCAGCAGCTTAACGGGCGGGGTCGCTGGGAACACTGAAGCTTTCTTT
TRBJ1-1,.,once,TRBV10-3,CAISESGRGNTEAFF,TGTGCCATCAGTGAGTCAGGCAGGGGGAACACTGAAGCTTTCTTT
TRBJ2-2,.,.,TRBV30,CAWSVLAGAGELFF,TGTGCCTGGAGTGTACTGGCAGGGGCCGGGGAGCTGTTTTTT
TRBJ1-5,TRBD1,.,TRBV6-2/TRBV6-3,CASSPHRGRVDQPQHF,TGTGCCAGCAGTCCCCACAGGGGCAGGGTGGATCAGCCCCAGCATTTT
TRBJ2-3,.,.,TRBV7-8,CASSSPFTDTQYF,TGTGCCAGCAGCTCCCCATTCACAGATACGCAGTATTTT
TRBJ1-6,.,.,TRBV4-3,CASSQDLGPLGSPLHF,TGCGCCAGCAGCCAAGATCTGGGCCCACTGGGTTCACCCCTCCACTTT
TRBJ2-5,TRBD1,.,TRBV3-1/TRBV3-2,CASSQDLGTGKLKETQYF,TGTGCCAGCAGCCAAGACTTAGGGACAGGGAAATTGAAAGAGACCCAGTACTTC
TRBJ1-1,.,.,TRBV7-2,CASSQRVSEAFF,TGTGCCAGCAGTCAGAGGGTTTCTGAAGCTTTCTTT
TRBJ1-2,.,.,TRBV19,CASSQSLDSGLYGYTF,TGTGCCAGTAGTCAAAGCCTGGACAGCGGACTGTATGGCTACACCTTC
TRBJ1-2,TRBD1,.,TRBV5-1,CASSAQGGDYGYTF,TGCGCCAGCAGCGCACAGGGGGGTGACTATGGCTACACCTTC
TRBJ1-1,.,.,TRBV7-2,CASSPGQSLTEAFF,TGTGCCAGCAGCCCAGGACAGAGCTTGACTGAAGCTTTCTTT
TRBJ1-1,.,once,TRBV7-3,CASSLTFGVLQDTEAFF,TGTGCCAGCAGCTTAACGTTCGGGGTCCTGCAGGACACTGAAGCTTTCTTT
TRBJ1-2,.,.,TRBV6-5,CASSSQGVGYGYTF,TGTGCCAGCAGCTCACAGGGTGTCGGCTATGGCTACACCTTC
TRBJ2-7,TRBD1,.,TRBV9,CASSTRTGSSSYEQYF,TGTGCCAGCAGCACCCGGACAGGGAGTAGCTCCTACGAGCAGTACTTC
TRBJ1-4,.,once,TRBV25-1,CASNSGTSSGEKLFF,TGTGCCAGCAACTCCGGGACATCTTCAGGGGAAAAACTGTTTTTT
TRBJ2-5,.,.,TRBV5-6,CASSYRISGETQYF,TGTGCCAGCAGCTACAGGATTTCAGGCGAGACCCAGTACTTC
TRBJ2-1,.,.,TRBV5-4,CASGLIAYNEQFF,TGTGCCAGCGGGTTAATAGCTTACAATGAGCAGTTCTTC
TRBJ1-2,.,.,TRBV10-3,CAITRGTGGGGNGYTF,TGTGCCATCACTCGTGGTACGGGGGGCGGTGGAAATGGCTACACCTTC
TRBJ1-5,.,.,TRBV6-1,CASSDPQSGQPQHF,TGTGCCAGCAGTGATCCGCAATCGGGTCAGCCCCAGCATTTT
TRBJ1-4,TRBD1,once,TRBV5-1,CASSDRQGLNEKLFF,TGCGCCAGCAGCGACAGACAGGGGCTTAATGAAAAACTGTTTTTT
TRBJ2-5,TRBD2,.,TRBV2,CASSAYTTSVETQYF,TGTGCCAGCAGTGCTTATACAACTAGCGTTGAGACCCAGTACTTC
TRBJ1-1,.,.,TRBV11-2,CASSPGQIMNTEAFF,TGTGCCAGCAGCCCAGGACAGATAATGAACACTGAAGCTTTCTTT
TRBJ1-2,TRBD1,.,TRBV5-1,CASSFDGQGVYGYTF,TGCGCCAGCAGCTTTGATGGACAGGGGGTATATGGCTACACCTTC
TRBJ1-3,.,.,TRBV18,CASSRRADTIYF,TGTGCCAGCTCACGGCGGGCGGACACCATATATTTT
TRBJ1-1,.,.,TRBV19,CASSSTVNTEAFF,TGTGCCAGTAGTTCGACAGTGAACACTGAAGCTTTCTTT
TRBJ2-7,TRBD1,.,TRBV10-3,CATAGTEYEQYF,TGTGCCACCGCAGGGACAGAATACGAGCAGTACTTC
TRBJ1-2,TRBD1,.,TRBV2,CASRPGQGTTGYTF,TGTGCCAGCAGGCCGGGACAGGGAACAACTGGCTACACCTTC
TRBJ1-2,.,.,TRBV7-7,CASVGSGLFPSDGYTF,TGTGCTAGCGTCGGCAGCGGCTTATTCCCTTCGGATGGCTACACCTTC
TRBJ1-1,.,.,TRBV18,CASSPPGANTEAFF,TGTGCCAGCTCACCACCTGGGGCGAACACTGAAGCTTTCTTT
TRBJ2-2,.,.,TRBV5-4,CASSLGVDGTGELFF,TGTGCCAGCAGCCTAGGGGTGGACGGCACCGGGGAGCTGTTTTTT
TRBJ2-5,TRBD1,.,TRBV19,CASSNTGTGGGKTQYF,TGTGCCAGTAGTAATACCGGGACAGGGGGCGGGAAGACCCAGTACTTC
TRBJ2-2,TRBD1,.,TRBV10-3,CAISDRSGGASGTGELFF,TGTGCCATCAGTGATAGGTCAGGGGGCGCGTCCGGCACCGGGGAGCTGTTTTTT